This entry lists 19 T cell receptor beta chains sequenced from one sample in a study of blood T cell repertoires in COVID-19. TCRdb's table, derived via immunoSEQ multiplex PCR, lists solely in-frame clones and lacks some. The table records a few hundred thousand clones, 70% to 90% of them present only once. The source material was peripheral blood. The receptors come from a woman in her 50s with active or convalescent COVID-19.

The CDR3 region has the DNA TGTGCCAGCAGCTTAGGGCCGGGGAATTCACCCCTCCACTTT. Residues: CASSLGPGNSPLHF. The V gene is TRBV7-2, the J gene TRBJ1-6; D is undetermined. Germline V gene lookup returns CDR1 SGHTA and CDR2 FQGNSA. This CDR3 is 14 amino acids long. The V and J ends lost 1 base and 7 bases respectively, with 8 bases between them.

The V call is TRBV9, the J call TRBJ2-6; the D gene is possibly TRBD2 (5 bases). This CDR3 is 19 amino acids long. Per germline, CDR1 SGDLS and CDR2 YYNGEE. Trimming removed 4 bases at V and 2 bases at J, with 22 bases between. The CDR3: CASSLRTPTRSAGANVLTF. CDR3 DNA: TGTGCCAGCAGCCTCCGGACTCCTACAAGGTCTGCTGGGGCCAACGTCCTGACTTTC.

This chain links TRBV15 with TRBJ2-7; tentatively, D is TRBD1 (6 bases). CDR3 length: 14 residues. The germline V gene encodes CDR1 LNHNV and CDR2 YYDKDF (reference sequence). V was cut by 0 bases and J by 3 bases, with 9 bases left in between. CDR3 in amino acids: CATSREPDSYEQYF. The CDR3 region has the DNA TGTGCCACCAGCAGAGAGCCGGACAGCTACGAGCAGTACTTC.

The CDR3 sequence is CASSLTFKLNTGELFF. The CDR3 DNA reads TGTGCCAGCAGCTTAACGTTCAAGCTGAACACCGGGGAGCTGTTTTTT. The chain uses TRBV7-3 and TRBJ2-2; no clear D. The CDR3 covers 16 residues. CDR1 is SGHTA, CDR2 FQGTGA, per germline. The V gene lost 0 bases and the J gene lost 1 base, with 9 bases spanning the gap.

The chain is built from TRBV30 and TRBJ2-7; the match to TRBD2 covers 10 bases. The CDR3 extends over 14 amino acids. The germline V gene encodes CDR1 GTSNPN and CDR2 SVGIG (reference sequence). The trim removed 5 bases at V and 4 bases at J, leaving 8 bases unmatched. This CDR3 is CAWSIAGGIYEQYF. The CDR3 nucleotides are TGTGCCTGGTCCATAGCGGGAGGCATATACGAGCAGTACTTC.

The chain combines TRBV5-4 with TRBJ2-2, with TRBD2 identical over 8 bases. The CDR3 contains 17 residues. Looked up from germline, CDR1 is SGHNT and CDR2 is YYREEE (reference sequence). After removal of 0 bases from V and 5 bases from J, the junction contained 9 bases not matched to a gene. This CDR3 reads CASSLGAGAWGTGELFF. As DNA, the CDR3 is TGTGCCAGCAGCTTGGGAGCGGGGGCCTGGGGGACCGGGGAGCTGTTTTTT.

As regards this clone: Other nucleotide sequences in the sample specify the same CDR3. The rearrangement uses TRBV5-1 and TRBJ2-3; no reliable D call. The V end lost 0 bases, the J end lost 0 bases, and 5 bases lay between the germline ends. The CDR3 has 14 amino acids. The germline V gene has CDR1 SGHRS and CDR2 YFSETQ. The DNA of the CDR3 is TGCGCCAGCAGCTTGGCTCAGAGCACAGATACGCAGTATTTT. Amino acids: CASSLAQSTDTQYF.

V usage is TRBV28 and J usage is TRBJ1-1, with D possibly matching TRBD1 (5 bases). The CDR3 is made up of 15 amino acids. CDR1 is MDHEN, CDR2 SYDVKM, per germline. V was cut by 2 bases and J by 4 bases, with 14 bases left in between. The chain's CDR3 is CASSLAGTLTTEAFF. CDR3 DNA sequence: TGTGCCAGCAGTTTAGCCGGGACTCTGACCACTGAAGCTTTCTTT. Complete variable domain (other parts from reference TRBV28 and TRBJ1-1): DVKVTQSSRYLVKRTGEKVFLECVQDMDHENMFWYRQDPGLGLRLIYFSYDVKMKEKGDIPEGYSVSREKKERFSLILESASTNQTSMYLCASSLAGTLTTEAFFGQGTRLTVV.

The chain couples TRBV5-3 to TRBJ2-3; D call uncertain. TRBV5-3 is classed as an ORF, of uncertain function. Trimming shortened V by 0 bases and J by 6 bases, and 11 bases separated the two germline ends. CDR3 length: 14 residues. This CDR3 reads CARSLADIRDTQYF. As DNA, the CDR3 is TGTGCCAGAAGCTTGGCCGATATTCGGGATACGCAGTATTTT.

This chain uses TRBV10-3 with TRBJ2-1; 8 nucleotides align to TRBD2. V lost 11 bases and J lost 7; bases outside the gene matches: 10. CDR1 is ENHRY and CDR2 is SYGVKD in the germline V gene. The CDR3 is 13 amino acids. CDR3 loop: CALGTSSPNEQFF. The DNA of the CDR3 is TGTGCCCTGGGGACTAGTTCACCAAATGAGCAGTTCTTC.

The chain is built from TRBV19 and TRBJ1-6, with D tentatively TRBD1 (5 bases). V was pared by 6 bases and J by 5 bases, with 17 bases between. From germline, CDR1 is LNHDA and CDR2 SQIVND (reference sequence). This CDR3 contains 16 residues. CDR3 DNA sequence: TGTGCCAGTAGCTACGACCCCCGGGGGGATAATTCACCCCTCCACTTT. This translates into CASSYDPRGDNSPLHF.

The chain links TRBV27 to TRBJ2-3, with D possibly TRBD2 on 5 matching bases. Germline V lookup: CDR1 MNHEY, CDR2 SMNVEV (reference sequence). The V end lost 5 bases, the J end lost 2 bases, and 8 bases lay between the germline ends. The CDR3 consists of 13 residues. Here the CDR3 reads CASSLAFTDTQYF. The CDR3 DNA is TGTGCCAGCAGTCTAGCTTTCACAGATACGCAGTATTTT.

The CDR3 coding sequence is TGTGCCAGCAGGGAACCGGGACAGAGCTACGAGCAGTACTTC. Encoded protein: CASREPGQSYEQYF. The rearrangement uses TRBV7-2 and TRBJ2-7; 7 bases agree with TRBD1. J gave up 3 bases and V 6 bases, and 8 bases lay outside the gene matches. The CDR3 has 14 residues. Germline CDR1 SGHTA, CDR2 FQGNSA.

The chain uses TRBV5-1 and TRBJ1-6, with TRBD1 matching 7 bases. The CDR3 sequence is 16 residues long. Germline lookup yields CDR1 SGHRS and CDR2 YFSETQ. The junction had 12 bases not matched to a gene; V was cut back by 5 bases and J by 7 bases. CDR3 in amino acids: CASSPQGAGQNSPLHF. In DNA, the CDR3 is TGCGCCAGCAGTCCACAAGGGGCGGGACAGAATTCACCCCTCCACTTT.

About this clone itself: Other DNA sequences in the sample encode the same CDR3. This chain links TRBV9 with TRBJ1-6, with TRBD1 as a possible D gene (6 bases). Trimming removed 2 bases from V and 6 bases from J, with 12 bases in between. CDR1 is SGDLS, CDR2 YYNGEE, per germline. The CDR3 totals 15 residues. This CDR3 reads CASSVTGGRNSPLHF. In nucleotides, the CDR3 is TGTGCCAGCAGCGTCACGGGGGGGCGTAATTCACCCCTCCACTTT.

The V and J genes are TRBV5-1 and TRBJ1-2; tentative D call: TRBD1 (5 bases). The CDR3 sequence is 15 residues long. Germline CDR1 reads SGHRS; CDR2 reads YFSETQ. Trimming took 0 bases from V and 8 from J, leaving 17 bases between them. DNA for the CDR3: TGCGCCAGCAGCTTGGGACAGTCCCTAGAGAGGGGCTACACCTTC. Amino acids: CASSLGQSLERGYTF.

The chain links TRBV14 to TRBJ2-7; D is undetermined. From germline, CDR1 is SGHDN and CDR2 FVKESK. V was clipped by 2 bases and J by 5 bases, with 13 bases between them. This CDR3 contains 14 residues. CDR3 DNA: TGTGCCAGCAGCCAAAACTGGAGACCCCACGAGCAGTACTTC. This sequence encodes CASSQNWRPHEQYF.

The chain couples TRBV5-4 to TRBJ2-1; D possibly corresponds to TRBD1 (5 bases). CDR3 length: 15 amino acids. Looked up from germline, CDR1 is SGHNT and CDR2 is YYREEE (reference sequence). Deletions cut 5 bases from V and 6 bases from J, with 18 bases between. For the CDR3, the DNA is TGTGCCAGCAGATCTTTCGATTGGGGCATCAATGAGCAGTTCTTC. This sequence encodes CASRSFDWGINEQFF.

The rearrangement links TRBV5-5 to TRBJ2-4, with 15 bases lining up with TRBD2. Germline-derived CDR1 and CDR2 are SGHKS and YYEKEE (reference sequence). V shed 2 bases and J 2 bases; nucleotides not matched to a gene: 5. The CDR3 is 18 residues long. The CDR3 protein is CASSFGLAGGPPKNIQYF. CDR3 DNA: TGTGCCAGCAGCTTCGGACTAGCGGGAGGGCCCCCCAAAAACATTCAGTACTTC.